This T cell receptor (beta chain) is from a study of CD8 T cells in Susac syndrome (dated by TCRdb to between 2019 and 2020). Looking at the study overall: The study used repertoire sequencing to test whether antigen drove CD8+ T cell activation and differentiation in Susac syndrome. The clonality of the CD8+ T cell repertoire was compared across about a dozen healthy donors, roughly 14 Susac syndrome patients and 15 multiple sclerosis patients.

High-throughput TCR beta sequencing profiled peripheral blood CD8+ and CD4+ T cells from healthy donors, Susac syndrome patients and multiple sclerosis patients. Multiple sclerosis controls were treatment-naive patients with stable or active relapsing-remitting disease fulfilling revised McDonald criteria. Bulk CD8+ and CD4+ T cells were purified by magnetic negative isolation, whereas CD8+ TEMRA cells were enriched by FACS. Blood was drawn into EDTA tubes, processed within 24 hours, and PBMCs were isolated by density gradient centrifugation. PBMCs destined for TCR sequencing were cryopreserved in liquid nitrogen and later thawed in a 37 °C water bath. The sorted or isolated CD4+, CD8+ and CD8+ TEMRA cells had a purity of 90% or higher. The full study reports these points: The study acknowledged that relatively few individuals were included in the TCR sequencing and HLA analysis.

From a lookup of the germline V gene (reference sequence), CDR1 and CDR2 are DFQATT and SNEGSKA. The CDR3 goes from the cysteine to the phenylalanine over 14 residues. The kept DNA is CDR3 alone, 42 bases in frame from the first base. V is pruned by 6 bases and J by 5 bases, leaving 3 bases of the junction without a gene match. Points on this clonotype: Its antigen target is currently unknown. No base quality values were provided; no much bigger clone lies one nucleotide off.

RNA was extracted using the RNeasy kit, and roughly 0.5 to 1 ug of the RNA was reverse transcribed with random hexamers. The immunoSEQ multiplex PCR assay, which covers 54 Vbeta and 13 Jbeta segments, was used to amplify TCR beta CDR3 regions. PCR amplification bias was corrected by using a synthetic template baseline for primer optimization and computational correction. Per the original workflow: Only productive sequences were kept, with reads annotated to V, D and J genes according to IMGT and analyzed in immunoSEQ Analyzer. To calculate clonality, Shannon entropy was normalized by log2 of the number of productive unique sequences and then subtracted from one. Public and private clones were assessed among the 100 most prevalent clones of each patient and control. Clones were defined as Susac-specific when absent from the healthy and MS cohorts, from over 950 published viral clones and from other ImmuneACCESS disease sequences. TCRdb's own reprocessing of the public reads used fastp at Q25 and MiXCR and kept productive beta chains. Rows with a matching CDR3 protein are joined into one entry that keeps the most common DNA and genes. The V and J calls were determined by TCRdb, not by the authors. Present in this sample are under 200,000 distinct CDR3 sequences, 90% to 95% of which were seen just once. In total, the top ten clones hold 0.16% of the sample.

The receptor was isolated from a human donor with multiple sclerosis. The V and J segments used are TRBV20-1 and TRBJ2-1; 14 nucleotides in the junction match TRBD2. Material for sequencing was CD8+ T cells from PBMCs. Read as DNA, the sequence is TGCAGTGCCCTGGGACTAGCGGGAGACAATGAGCAGTTCTTC. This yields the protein CSALGLAGDNEQFF.